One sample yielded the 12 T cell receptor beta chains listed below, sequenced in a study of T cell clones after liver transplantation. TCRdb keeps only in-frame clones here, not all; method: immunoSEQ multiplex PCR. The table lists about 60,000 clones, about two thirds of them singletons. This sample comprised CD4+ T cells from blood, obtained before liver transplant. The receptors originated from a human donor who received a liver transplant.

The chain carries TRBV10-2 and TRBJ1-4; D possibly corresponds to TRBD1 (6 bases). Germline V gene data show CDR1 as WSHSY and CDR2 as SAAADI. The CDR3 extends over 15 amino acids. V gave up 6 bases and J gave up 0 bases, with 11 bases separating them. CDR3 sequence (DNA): TGCGCCAGCAGACCTGGACAGTCAACTAATGAAAAACTGTTTTTT. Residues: CASRPGQSTNEKLFF.

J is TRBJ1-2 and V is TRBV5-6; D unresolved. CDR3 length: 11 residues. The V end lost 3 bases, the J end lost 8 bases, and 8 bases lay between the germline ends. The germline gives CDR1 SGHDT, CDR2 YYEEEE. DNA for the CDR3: TGTGCCAGCAGCTCACGGGTCGGCTACACCTTC. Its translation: CASSSRVGYTF.

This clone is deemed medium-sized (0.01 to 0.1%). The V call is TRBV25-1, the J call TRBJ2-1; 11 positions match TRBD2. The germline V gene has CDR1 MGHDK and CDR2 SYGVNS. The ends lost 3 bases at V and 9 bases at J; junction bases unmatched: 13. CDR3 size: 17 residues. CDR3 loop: CASSDPGGSGGASEQFF. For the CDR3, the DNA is TGTGCCAGCAGTGACCCTGGGGGTAGCGGGGGGGCCAGTGAGCAGTTCTTC.

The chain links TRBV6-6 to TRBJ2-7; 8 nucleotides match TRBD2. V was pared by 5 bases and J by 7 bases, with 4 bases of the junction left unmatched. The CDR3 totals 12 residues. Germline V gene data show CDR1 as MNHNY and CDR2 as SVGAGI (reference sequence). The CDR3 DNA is TGTGCCAGCAGTGGTACTAGCGGAGAGCAGTACTTC. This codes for CASSGTSGEQYF.

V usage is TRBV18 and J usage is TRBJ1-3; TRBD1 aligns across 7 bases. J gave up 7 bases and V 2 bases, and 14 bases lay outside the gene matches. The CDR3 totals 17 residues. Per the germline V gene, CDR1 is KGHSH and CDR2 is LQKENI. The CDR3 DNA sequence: TGTGCCAGCTCACCAGTCACAGGGGCTGCCGATCGGAACACCATATATTTT. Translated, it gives CASSPVTGAADRNTIYF. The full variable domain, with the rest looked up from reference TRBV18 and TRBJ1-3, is NAGVMQNPRHLVRRRGQEARLRCSPMKGHSHVYWYRQLPEEGLKFMVYLQKENIIDESGMPKERFSAEFPKEGPSILRIQQVVRGDSAAYFCASSPVTGAADRNTIYFGEGSWLTVV.

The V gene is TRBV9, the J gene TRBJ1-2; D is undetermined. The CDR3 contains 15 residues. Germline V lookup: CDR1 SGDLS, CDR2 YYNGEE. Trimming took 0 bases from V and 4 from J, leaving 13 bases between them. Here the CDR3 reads CASSVAQKEIYGYTF. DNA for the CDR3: TGTGCCAGCAGCGTAGCTCAAAAAGAGATCTATGGCTACACCTTC.

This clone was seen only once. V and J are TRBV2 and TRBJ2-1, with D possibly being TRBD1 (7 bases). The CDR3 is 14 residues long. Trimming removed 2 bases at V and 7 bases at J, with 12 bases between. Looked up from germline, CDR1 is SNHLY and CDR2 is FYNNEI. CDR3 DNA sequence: TGTGCCAGCAGTGAAAACAGGGGAGGTAATGAGCAGTTCTTC. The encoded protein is CASSENRGGNEQFF.

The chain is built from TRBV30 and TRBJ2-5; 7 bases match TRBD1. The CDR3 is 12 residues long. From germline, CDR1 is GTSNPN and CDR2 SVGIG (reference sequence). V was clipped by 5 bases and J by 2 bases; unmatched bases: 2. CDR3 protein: CAWGGQQETQYF. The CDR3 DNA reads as TGTGCCTGGGGGGGACAGCAAGAGACCCAGTACTTC.

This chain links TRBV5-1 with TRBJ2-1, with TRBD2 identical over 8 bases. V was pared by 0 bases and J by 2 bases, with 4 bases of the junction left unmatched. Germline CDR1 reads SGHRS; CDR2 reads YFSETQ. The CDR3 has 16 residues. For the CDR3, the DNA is TGCGCCAGCAGCTTGGACTCGGGACTAGCCTACAATGAGCAGTTCTTC. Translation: CASSLDSGLAYNEQFF.

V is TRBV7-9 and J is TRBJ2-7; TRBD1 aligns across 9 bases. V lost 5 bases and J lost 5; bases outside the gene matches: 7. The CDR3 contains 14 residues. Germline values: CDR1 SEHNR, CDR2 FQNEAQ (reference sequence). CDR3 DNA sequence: TGTGCCAGCAGCCACCTGGGACAGGGACACGAGCAGTACTTC. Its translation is CASSHLGQGHEQYF.

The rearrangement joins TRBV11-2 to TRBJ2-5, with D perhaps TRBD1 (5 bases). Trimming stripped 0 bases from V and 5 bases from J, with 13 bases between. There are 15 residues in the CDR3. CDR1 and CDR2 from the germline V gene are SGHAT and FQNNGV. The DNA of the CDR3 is TGTGCCAGCAGCTTAGACCCACAGGCAAGGGAGACCCAGTACTTC. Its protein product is CASSLDPQARETQYF. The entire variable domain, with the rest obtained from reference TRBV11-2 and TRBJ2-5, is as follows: EAGVAQSPRYKIIEKRQSVAFWCNPISGHATLYWYQQILGQGPKLLIQFQNNGVVDDSQLPKDRFSAERLKGVDSTLKIQPAKLEDSAVYLCASSLDPQARETQYFGPGTRLLVL.

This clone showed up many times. CDR3 region: CASSRGQASIEQFF. The CDR3 nucleotides are TGTGCCAGCAGCCGCGGCCAGGCTAGCATTGAGCAGTTCTTC. The V gene is TRBV7-2, the J gene TRBJ2-1; a possible D gene is TRBD2 (5 bases). This CDR3 region has 14 residues. Per the germline V gene, CDR1 is SGHTA and CDR2 is FQGNSA. V lost 5 bases to trimming and J lost 9 bases, with 17 bases between them. The full variable domain, completed using reference TRBV7-2 and TRBJ2-1, is GAGVSQSPSNKVTEKGKDVELRCDPISGHTALYWYRQSLGQGLEFLIYFQGNSAPDKSGLPSDRFSAERTGGSVSTLTIQRTQQEDSAVYLCASSRGQASIEQFFGPGTRLTVL.